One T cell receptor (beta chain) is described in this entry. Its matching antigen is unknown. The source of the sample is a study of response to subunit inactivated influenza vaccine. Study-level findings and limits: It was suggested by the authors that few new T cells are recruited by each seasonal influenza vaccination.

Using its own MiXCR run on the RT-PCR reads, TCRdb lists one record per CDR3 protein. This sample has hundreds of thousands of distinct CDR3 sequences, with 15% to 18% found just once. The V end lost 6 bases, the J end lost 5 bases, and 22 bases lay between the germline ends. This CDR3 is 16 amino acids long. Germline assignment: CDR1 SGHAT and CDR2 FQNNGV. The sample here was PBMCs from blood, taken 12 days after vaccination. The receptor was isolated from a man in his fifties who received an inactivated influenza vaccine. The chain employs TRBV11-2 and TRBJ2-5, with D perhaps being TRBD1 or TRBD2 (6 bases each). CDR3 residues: CASRNRGYGAGETQYF. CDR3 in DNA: TGTGCCAGCAGGAATAGGGGGTATGGGGCGGGGGAGACCCAGTACTTC.